This T cell receptor beta chain was obtained from a study of radiotherapy plus CTLA-4 blockade in lung cancer. Clones were read by immunoSEQ multiplex PCR, and TCRdb kept only the in-frame ones, dropping some. Here the sample spans 75,000 to 100,000 clones, 82% being singletons. Germline CDR1 reads SGHTS; CDR2 reads YDEGEE. The CDR3 has 14 residues. V lost 4 bases and J lost 4; bases outside the gene matches: 6. In this sample, this clone turned up once. This clonotype was sampled from a human donor with non-small cell lung cancer who had a partial response to radiotherapy plus ipilimumab. Source: peripheral blood, taken from a patient treated with radiotherapy plus ipilimumab. The genes are TRBV5-8 and TRBJ2-7, with 9 bases identical to TRBD1. Written as DNA, the CDR3 is TGTGCCAGCAGCCCCGGACAGGGGCTGTACGAGCAGTACTTC. Amino acid sequence: CASSPGQGLYEQYF.